This T cell receptor beta chain was captured by sequencing in a study of T cells in Graves' hyperthyroidism and ophthalmopathy (dated by TCRdb to about 2019). About the full investigation: Peripheral blood samples were taken at initial diagnosis, before any treatment was given. After blood sampling, hyperthyroidism patients were treated with methimazole at a starting dose of 30 mg daily, and ophthalmopathy patients were treated with high-dose intravenous methylprednisolone. According to the paper, TCR Vbeta CDR3 sequencing was carried out on over 130 peripheral blood samples, which came from fewer than 50 ophthalmopathy, 80 or so hyperthyroidism and approximately 17 progressor patients. Prospective prediction of ophthalmopathy was tested in an independent validation cohort of fewer than 20 hyperthyroidism patients and 17 patients who later progressed to ophthalmopathy. Thyroid tissue and blood T-cell repertoires from roughly 6 Graves' hyperthyroidism patients were also compared in the study. The 80 to 100 discovery patients were randomly divided into training and test sets at a 7:3 ratio. TCR V-J signatures able to tell the groups apart were searched for in a discovery cohort of approximately 95 patients, of whom 40 to 45 had Graves' ophthalmopathy and around 56 had stable Graves' hyperthyroidism. General study outcomes and caveats: No statistical method was used to fix the sample size in advance, and group allocation was not hidden from the investigators. Most expanded thyroid clonotypes (frequency above 0.001) were also detected in blood, a finding suggesting that blood repertoires may reflect thyroid immune responses. In cross-validation, a model built on a 13 V-J signature told ophthalmopathy apart from stable hyperthyroidism with under 90% sensitivity and about 81% specificity, and in testing the same model reached 80%/75%. During validation, the model predicted progression to ophthalmopathy a median of around 6 months ahead of onset, with just under 71% sensitivity and 72% to 85% specificity.

Hyperthyroidism patients were aged 18 to 65 years and newly diagnosed, with disease duration of less than 2 months. The study excluded patients with uncontrolled infections, other autoimmune diseases, pregnancy or lactation. Clinical symptoms, serum thyroxine and TRAb, thyroid ultrasound, and orbital computed tomography formed the basis for the diagnoses. Blood from progressor patients was drawn when they were first diagnosed with hyperthyroidism, before any ophthalmopathy symptoms appeared. PBMCs were separated from roughly 9.3 ml of fresh peripheral blood using Ficoll-Paque density gradient centrifugation. Progressor patients were defined as those initially diagnosed with Graves' hyperthyroidism in whom ophthalmopathy developed during follow-up. Total RNA was extracted with Trizol reagent, and quality was checked on an Agilent 2100 Bioanalyzer. On this clonotype itself: Its cognate antigen has yet to be identified. Base qualities were left out, and no much larger clone turns up one base away.

The CDR3, from cysteine to phenylalanine, totals 15 residues. Only CDR3 DNA remains: 45 bases, in frame from the first base. Trimmed from V: 6 bases; trimmed from J: 7 bases; junction bases lacking a gene match: 7. In the germline V gene, CDR1 corresponds to MDHEN and CDR2 to SYDVKM. TCR beta CDR3 regions were amplified from RNA transcripts. A first-round RT-PCR of the TCR CDR3 used the HTBI primer set with the Qiagen OneStep RT-PCR kit. Libraries were constructed in a second round of multiplex PCR, after which size selection and purification were performed. Sequencing of the libraries was done on an Illumina HiSeq2000 using paired-end 100 bp reads. From the authors' description of their analysis: SOAPnuke was used to process the raw data, throwing out any read that contained adapters or uncalled bases, had a mean Phred below 15, or lacked an exact constant-primer or identifier match. High-quality paired reads were merged using COPE v1.2.5, and each unique nucleotide sequence was defined as a clonotype. MiTCR v1.1 was used to align the clonotypes against IMGT TRBV, TRBD and TRBJ reference segments. The analysis included only V-J combinations with a frequency above 0.0001, which together covered roughly 99% of the repertoires. The TCS score was defined as the ratio of F50 (clonal expansion) to E x V (chaos), calculated using BLOSUM62-based TCRdist between CDR3 peptides within each V-J. Welch's t-statistics and random forest reduced several hundred V-J features to 13, which were used in a naive Bayes classifier (R e1071). The raw public reads went through TCRdb reprocessing: fastp at Q25, MiXCR clone calling, in-frame beta chains kept. Every distinct CDR3 protein forms one entry, paired with its most common genes and DNA. These V and J calls derive from TCRdb rather than the authors' analysis. For this sample the table gives more than 300,000 distinct CDR3 sequences, of which roughly 15% were detected only once. The ten largest clones capture around a third of the sample.

The rearranged segments are TRBV28 and TRBJ2-1, with TRBD2 identical over 12 junction bases. The sequence was obtained from a woman younger than 45 with Graves' hyperthyroidism that later progressed to Graves' ophthalmopathy. The specimen was blood. The DNA is as follows: TGTGCCAGCAGCACGACTAGCGGGAGCTCGAATGAGCAGTTCTTC. Protein translation: CASSTTSGSSNEQFF. Extended through the reference TRBV28 and TRBJ2-1 proteins, this CDR3 yields the full variable domain: DVKVTQSSRYLVKRTGEKVFLECVQDMDHENMFWYRQDPGLGLRLIYFSYDVKMKEKGDIPEGYSVSREKKERFSLILESASTNQTSMYLCASSTTSGSSNEQFFGPGTRLTVL.